One TCR beta chain is described in this entry. The sample originates from a study of blood T cell repertoires in COVID-19. Study information: PBMCs, B-cell-depleted T cells, or T cells provided the cDNA or gDNA that made up the material.

Original methodology: Estimated nucleated cell counts came from reference gene primer amplification. The method was immunoSEQ multiplex PCR; TCRdb's version includes in-frame clones alone and lacks a portion of them. The V and J calls and clone size were taken over from that table, and D and trimming were inferred from the DNA. The table records 150,000 to 200,000 clones, about 87% of them present only once. The V end was cut by 7 bases, the J end by 2 bases, with 11 bases between. The CDR3 runs to 13 residues. The germline CDR1 and CDR2 sequences are MNHEY and SVGAGI. The chain employs TRBV6-5 and TRBJ1-2; a possible D gene is TRBD1 (5 bases). Specimen: peripheral blood. This clonotype was obtained from a woman between 25 and 40 years old with acute or convalescent COVID-19. The DNA of the CDR3 is TGTGCCAGCAAGACAGTTCTCAACTATGGCTACACCTTC. This sequence encodes CASKTVLNYGYTF.